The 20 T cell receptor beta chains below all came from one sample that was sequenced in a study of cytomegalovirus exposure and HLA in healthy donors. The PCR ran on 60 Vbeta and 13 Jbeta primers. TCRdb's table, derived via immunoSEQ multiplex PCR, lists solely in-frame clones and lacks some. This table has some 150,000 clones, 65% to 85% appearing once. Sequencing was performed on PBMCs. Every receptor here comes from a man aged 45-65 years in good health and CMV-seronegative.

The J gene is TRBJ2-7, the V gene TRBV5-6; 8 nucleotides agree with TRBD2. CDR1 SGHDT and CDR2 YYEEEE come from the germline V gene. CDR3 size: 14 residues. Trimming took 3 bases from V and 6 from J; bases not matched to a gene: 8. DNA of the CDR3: TGTGCCAGCAGCTCGGGGGGGGTCGTTGGCGAGCAGTACTTC. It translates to CASSSGGVVGEQYF.

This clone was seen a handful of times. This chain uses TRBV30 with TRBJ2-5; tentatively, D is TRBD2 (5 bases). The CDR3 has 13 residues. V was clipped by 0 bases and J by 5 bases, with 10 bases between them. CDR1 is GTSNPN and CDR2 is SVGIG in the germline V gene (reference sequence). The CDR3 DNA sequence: TGTGCCTGGAGTGTCGGGATTCGGGAGACCCAGTACTTC. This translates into CAWSVGIRETQYF.

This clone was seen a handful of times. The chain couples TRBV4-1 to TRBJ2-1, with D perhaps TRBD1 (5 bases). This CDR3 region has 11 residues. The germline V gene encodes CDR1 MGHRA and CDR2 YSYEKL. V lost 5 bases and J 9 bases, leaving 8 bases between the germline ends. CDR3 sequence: CASSLGVEQFF. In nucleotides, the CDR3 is TGCGCCAGCAGCTTAGGGGTTGAGCAGTTCTTC.

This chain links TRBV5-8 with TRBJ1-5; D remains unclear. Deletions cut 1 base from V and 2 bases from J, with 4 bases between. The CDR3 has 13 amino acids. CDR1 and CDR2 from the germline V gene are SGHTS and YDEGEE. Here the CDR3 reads CASSLSGNQPQHF. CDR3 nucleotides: TGTGCCAGCAGCTTGTCGGGCAATCAGCCCCAGCATTTT.

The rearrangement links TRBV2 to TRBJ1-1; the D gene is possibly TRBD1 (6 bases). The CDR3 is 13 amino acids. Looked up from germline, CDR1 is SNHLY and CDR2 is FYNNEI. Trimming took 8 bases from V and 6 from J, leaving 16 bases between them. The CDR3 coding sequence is TGTGCCAGCGGGGGGCTTGGGGGGGCTGAAGCTTTCTTT. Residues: CASGGLGGAEAFF.

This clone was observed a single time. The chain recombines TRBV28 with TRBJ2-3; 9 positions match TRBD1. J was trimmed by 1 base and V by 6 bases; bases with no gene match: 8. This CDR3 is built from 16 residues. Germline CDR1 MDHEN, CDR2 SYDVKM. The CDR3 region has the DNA TGTGCCAGCAGCCCCCGGACAGGGGTCGGCACAGATACGCAGTATTTT. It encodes CASSPRTGVGTDTQYF.

The CDR3 protein is CASRDRGNNEQFF. In nucleotides, the CDR3 is TGTGCCAGCCGGGACAGGGGGAACAATGAGCAGTTCTTC. The rearrangement uses TRBV2 and TRBJ2-1, with 11 bases fitting TRBD1. From germline, CDR1 is SNHLY and CDR2 FYNNEI. The length of the CDR3 is 13 residues. V dropped 8 bases and J dropped 5; count of bases not matched to a gene: 2.

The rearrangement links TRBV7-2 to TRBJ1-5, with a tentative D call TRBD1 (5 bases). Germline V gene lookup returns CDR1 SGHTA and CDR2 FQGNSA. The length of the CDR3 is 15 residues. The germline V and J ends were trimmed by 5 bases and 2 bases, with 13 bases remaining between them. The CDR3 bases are TGTGCCAGCAGCCCTCACGGGGGTGGCAATCAGCCCCAGCATTTT. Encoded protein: CASSPHGGGNQPQHF.

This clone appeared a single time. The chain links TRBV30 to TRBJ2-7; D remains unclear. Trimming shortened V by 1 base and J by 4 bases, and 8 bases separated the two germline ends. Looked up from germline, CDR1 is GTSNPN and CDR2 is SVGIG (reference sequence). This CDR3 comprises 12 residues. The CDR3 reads CAWSDSVYEQYF. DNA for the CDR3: TGTGCCTGGAGTGACTCGGTGTACGAGCAGTACTTC.

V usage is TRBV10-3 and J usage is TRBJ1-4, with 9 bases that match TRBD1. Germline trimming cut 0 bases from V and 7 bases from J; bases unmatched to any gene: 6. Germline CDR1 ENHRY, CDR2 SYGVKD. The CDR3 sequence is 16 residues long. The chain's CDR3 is CAISESSGQGSEKLFF. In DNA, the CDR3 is TGTGCCATCAGTGAGTCGAGTGGACAGGGGAGTGAAAAACTGTTTTTT.

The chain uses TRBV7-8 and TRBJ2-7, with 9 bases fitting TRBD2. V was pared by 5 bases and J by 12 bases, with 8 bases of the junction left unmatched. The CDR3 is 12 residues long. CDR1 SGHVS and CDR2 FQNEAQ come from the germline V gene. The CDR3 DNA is TGTGCCAGCAGCCCGTTAGCGGGGGCCGGGTACTTC. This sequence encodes CASSPLAGAGYF.

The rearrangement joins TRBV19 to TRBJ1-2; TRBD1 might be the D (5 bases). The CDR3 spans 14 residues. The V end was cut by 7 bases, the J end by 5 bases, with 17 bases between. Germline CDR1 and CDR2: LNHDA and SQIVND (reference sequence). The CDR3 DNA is TGTGCCAGTAAGGATGATCGCAGGGAATATGGCTACACCTTC. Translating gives CASKDDRREYGYTF.

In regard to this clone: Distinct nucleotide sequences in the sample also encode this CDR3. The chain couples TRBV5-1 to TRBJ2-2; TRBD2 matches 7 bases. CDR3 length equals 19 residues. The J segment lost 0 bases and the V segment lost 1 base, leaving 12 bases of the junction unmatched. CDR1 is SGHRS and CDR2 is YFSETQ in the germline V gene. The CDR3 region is CASSLFLVQRDANTGELFF. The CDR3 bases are TGCGCCAGCAGCTTGTTCCTAGTCCAGCGGGACGCGAACACCGGGGAGCTGTTTTTT.

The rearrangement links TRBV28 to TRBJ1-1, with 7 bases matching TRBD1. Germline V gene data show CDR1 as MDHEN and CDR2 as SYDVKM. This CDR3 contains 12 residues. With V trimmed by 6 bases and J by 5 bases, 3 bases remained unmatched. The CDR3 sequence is CASRTGSTEAFF. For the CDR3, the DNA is TGTGCCAGCAGGACAGGGTCGACTGAAGCTTTCTTT.

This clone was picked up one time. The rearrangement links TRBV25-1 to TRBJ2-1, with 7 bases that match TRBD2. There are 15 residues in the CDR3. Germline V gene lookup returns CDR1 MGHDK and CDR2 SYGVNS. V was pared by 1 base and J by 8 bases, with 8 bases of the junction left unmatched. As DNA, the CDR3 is TGTGCCAGCAGTGAATCTAGGCGGGAGAGGGATGAGCAGTTCTTC. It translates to CASSESRRERDEQFF.

The CDR3 region is CASSQDEGVGETQYF. CDR3 sequence (DNA): TGCGCCAGCAGCCAAGATGAGGGGGTAGGAGAGACCCAGTACTTC. This sequence joins TRBV4-1 and TRBJ2-5; a possible D gene is TRBD1 (6 bases). The V gene lost 0 bases and the J gene lost 4 bases, with 12 bases spanning the gap. CDR3 length: 15 residues. Germline assignment: CDR1 MGHRA and CDR2 YSYEKL.

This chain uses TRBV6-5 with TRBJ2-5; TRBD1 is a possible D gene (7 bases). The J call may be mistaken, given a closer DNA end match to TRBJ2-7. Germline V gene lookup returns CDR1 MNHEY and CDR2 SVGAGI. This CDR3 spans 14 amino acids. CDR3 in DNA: TGTGCCAGCAGGGGCCAGGGGGGAAGCTACGAGCAGTACTTC. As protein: CASRGQGGSYEQYF.

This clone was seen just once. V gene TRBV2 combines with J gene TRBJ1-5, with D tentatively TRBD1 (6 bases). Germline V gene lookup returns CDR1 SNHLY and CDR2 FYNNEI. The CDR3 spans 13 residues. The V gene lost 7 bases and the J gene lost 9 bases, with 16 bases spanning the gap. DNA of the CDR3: TGTGCCAGCAAAGGTCAGGGGCGCGGGCCCCAGCATTTT. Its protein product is CASKGQGRGPQHF.

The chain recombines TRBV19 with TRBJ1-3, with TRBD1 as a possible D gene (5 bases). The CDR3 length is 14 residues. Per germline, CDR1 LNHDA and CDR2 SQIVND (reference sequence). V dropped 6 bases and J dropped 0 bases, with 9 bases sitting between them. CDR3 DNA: TGTGCCAGTAGGACAGAATACTCTGGAAACACCATATATTTT. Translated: CASRTEYSGNTIYF.

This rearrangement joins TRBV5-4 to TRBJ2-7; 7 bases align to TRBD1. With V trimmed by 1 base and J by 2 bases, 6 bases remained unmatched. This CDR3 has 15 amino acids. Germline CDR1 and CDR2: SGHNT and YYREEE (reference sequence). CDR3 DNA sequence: TGTGCCAGCAGCTTGTTGGGGACAGAAACCTACGAGCAGTACTTC. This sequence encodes CASSLLGTETYEQYF. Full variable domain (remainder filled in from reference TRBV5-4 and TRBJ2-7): ETGVTQSPTHLIKTRGQQVTLRCSSQSGHNTVSWYQQALGQGPQFIFQYYREEENGRGNFPPRFSGLQFPNYSSELNVNALELDDSALYLCASSLLGTETYEQYFGPGTRLTVT.